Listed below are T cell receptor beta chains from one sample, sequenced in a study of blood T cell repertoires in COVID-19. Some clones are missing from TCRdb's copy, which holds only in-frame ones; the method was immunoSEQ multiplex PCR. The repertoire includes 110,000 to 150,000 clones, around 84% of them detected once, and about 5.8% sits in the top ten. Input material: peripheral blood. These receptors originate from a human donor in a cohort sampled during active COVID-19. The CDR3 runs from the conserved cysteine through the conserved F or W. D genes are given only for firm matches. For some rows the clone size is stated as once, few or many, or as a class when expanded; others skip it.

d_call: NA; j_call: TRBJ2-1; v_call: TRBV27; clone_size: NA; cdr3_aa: CASKLVNEQFF; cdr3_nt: TGTGCCAGCAAACTAGTCAATGAGCAGTTCTTC
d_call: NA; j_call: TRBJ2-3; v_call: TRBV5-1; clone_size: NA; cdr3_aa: CASSLGGLPGTDTQYF; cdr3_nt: TGCGCCAGCAGCTTGGGTGGTCTTCCAGGCACAGATACGCAGTATTTT
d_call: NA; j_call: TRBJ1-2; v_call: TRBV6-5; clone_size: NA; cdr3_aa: CASSSRGRGDYGYTF; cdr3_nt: TGTGCCAGCAGTTCTAGGGGGAGAGGGGACTATGGCTACACCTTC
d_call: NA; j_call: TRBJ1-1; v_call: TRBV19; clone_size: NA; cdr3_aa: CASSRRSGTEAFF; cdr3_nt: TGTGCCAGTAGTAGAAGGTCAGGTACTGAAGCTTTCTTT
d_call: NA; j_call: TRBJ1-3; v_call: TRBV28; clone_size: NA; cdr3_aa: CASSLSPSGYSGNTIYF; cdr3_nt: TGTGCCAGCAGTTTATCGCCATCGGGGTACTCTGGAAACACCATATATTTT
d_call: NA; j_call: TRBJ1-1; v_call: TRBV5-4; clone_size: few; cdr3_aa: CASRMGGYTEAFF; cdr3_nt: TGTGCCAGCAGGATGGGGGGGTACACTGAAGCTTTCTTT
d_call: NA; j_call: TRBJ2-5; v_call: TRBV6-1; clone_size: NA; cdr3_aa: CASSEALQRETQYF; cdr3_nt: TGTGCCAGCAGTGAAGCGTTACAGCGGGAGACCCAGTACTTC
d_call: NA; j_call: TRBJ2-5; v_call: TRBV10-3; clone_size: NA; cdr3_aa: CAISAGEKETQYF; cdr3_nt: TGTGCCATCAGCGCAGGGGAAAAGGAGACCCAGTACTTC
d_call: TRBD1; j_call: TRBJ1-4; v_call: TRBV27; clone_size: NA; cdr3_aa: CASRPGQGGWRPNEKLFF; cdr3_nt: TGTGCCAGCAGACCGGGACAGGGTGGATGGCGCCCTAATGAAAAACTGTTTTTT
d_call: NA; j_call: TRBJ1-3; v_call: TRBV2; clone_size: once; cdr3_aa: CASSERGLSGNTIYF; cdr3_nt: TGTGCCAGCAGTGAGCGGGGTTTGTCTGGAAACACCATATATTTT
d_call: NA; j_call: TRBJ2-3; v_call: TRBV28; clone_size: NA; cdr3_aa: CASSRRLGARDTQYF; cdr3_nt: TGTGCCAGCAGTAGACGCTTGGGGGCCCGAGATACGCAGTATTTT
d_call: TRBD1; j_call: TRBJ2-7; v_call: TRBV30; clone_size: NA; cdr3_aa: CTWRGQGVSYEQYF; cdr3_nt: TGTACCTGGAGGGGACAGGGGGTCTCCTACGAGCAGTACTTC
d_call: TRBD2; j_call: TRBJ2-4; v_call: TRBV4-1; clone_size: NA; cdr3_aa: CASSFRGSGGIDIQYF; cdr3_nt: TGCGCCAGCAGCTTCCGGGGAAGCGGGGGGATTGACATTCAGTACTTC
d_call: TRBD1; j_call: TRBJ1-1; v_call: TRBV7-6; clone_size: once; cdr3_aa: CASSPRQGATNTEAFF; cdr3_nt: TGTGCCAGCAGCCCCCGACAGGGGGCTACGAACACTGAAGCTTTCTTT
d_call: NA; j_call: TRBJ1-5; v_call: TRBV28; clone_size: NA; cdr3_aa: CASSLWVQGFNQPQHF; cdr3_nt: TGTGCCAGCAGTTTATGGGTTCAGGGATTCAATCAGCCCCAGCATTTT
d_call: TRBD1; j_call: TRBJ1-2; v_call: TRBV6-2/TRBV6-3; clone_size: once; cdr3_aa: CASSPRRGQGLYKDYGYTF; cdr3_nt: TGTGCCAGCAGTCCCCGCCGGGGACAGGGTCTTTATAAGGACTATGGCTACACCTTC
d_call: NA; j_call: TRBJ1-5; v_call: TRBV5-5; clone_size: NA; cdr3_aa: CASSQAPNEQPQHF; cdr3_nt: TGTGCCAGCAGCCAGGCCCCGAACGAGCAGCCCCAGCATTTT
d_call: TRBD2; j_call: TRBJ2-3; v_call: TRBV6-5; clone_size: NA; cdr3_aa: CASRTSGGTDTQYF; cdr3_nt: TGTGCCAGCAGAACTAGCGGGGGTACAGATACGCAGTATTTT
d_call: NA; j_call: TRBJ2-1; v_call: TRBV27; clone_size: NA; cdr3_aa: CASSFLAASYNEQFF; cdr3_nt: TGTGCCAGCAGTTTTTTAGCGGCATCCTACAATGAGCAGTTCTTC
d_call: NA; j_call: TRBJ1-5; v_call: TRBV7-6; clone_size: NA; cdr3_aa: CASSEQDQPQHF; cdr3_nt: TGTGCCAGCAGCGAGCAAGATCAGCCCCAGCATTTT
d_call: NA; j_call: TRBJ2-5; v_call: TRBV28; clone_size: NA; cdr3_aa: CASSFSRRGRETQYF; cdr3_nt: TGTGCCAGCAGTTTCTCGAGGAGGGGGCGAGAGACCCAGTACTTC
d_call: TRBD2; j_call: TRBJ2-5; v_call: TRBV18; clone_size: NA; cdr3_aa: CASSPPLGLAGGYQETQYF; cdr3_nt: TGTGCCAGCTCACCACCGTTAGGACTAGCGGGGGGATACCAAGAGACCCAGTACTTC
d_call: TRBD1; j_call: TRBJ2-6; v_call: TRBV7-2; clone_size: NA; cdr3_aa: CASRQGQAGANVLTF; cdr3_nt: TGTGCCAGCAGACAAGGACAGGCTGGGGCCAACGTCCTGACTTTC
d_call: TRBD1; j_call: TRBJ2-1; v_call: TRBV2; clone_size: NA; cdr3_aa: CASSANEGTAINMMDNEQFF; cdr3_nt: TGTGCCAGCAGTGCCAATGAAGGGACAGCAATTAATATGATGGACAATGAGCAGTTCTTC
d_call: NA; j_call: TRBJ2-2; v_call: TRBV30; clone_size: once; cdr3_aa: CAWSKTGTGELFF; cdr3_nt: TGTGCCTGGAGTAAGACAGGCACCGGGGAGCTGTTTTTT
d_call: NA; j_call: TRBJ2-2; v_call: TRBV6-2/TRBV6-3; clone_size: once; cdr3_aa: CASSYGQVDTGELFF; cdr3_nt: TGTGCCAGCAGTTACGGCCAGGTCGACACCGGGGAGCTGTTTTTT
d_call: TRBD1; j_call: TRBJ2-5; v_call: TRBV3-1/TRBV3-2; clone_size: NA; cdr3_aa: CASKRQGMIETQYF; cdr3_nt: TGTGCCAGCAAGCGACAGGGAATGATAGAGACCCAGTACTTC
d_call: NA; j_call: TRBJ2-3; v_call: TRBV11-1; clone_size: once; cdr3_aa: CASSLGEGVGTDTQYF; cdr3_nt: TGTGCCAGCAGCTTAGGAGAGGGGGTGGGCACAGATACGCAGTATTTT
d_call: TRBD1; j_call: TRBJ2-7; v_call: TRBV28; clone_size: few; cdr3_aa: CASSPTGQGYSYEQYF; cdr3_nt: TGTGCCAGCAGTCCCACGGGACAGGGGTACTCCTACGAGCAGTACTTC
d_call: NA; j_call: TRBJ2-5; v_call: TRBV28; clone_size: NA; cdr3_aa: CASSPWGGALETQYF; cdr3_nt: TGTGCCAGCAGTCCCTGGGGGGGGGCCTTAGAGACCCAGTACTTC
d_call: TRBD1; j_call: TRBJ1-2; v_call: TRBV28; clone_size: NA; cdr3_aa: CASSLQTGGETYGYTF; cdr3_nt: TGTGCCAGCAGTCTCCAGACAGGGGGCGAAACCTATGGCTACACCTTC
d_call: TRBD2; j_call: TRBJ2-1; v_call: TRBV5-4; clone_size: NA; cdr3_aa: CASSLVGGGNEQFF; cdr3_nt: TGTGCCAGCAGCTTGGTGGGGGGAGGGAATGAGCAGTTCTTC
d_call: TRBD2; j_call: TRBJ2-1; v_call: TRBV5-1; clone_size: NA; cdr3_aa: CASSFIAGGVYNEQFF; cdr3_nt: TGCGCCAGCAGCTTCATCGCGGGGGGCGTCTACAATGAGCAGTTCTTC
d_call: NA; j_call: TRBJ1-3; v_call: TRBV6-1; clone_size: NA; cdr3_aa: CASSEVGREAGNTIYF; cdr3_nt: TGTGCCAGCAGTGAAGTTGGCAGGGAAGCCGGAAACACCATATATTTT
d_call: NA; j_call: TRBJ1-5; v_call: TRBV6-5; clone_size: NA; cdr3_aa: CASSQIRTGQPQHF; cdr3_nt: TGTGCCAGCAGCCAAATACGTACGGGTCAGCCCCAGCATTTT
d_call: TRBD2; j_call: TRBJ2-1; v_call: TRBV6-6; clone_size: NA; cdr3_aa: CASSFAGVNEQFF; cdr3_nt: TGTGCCAGCAGTTTTGCGGGAGTTAATGAGCAGTTCTTC
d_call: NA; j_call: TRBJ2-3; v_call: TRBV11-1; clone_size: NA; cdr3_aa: CARSLWGGALTDTQYF; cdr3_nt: TGCGCCCGCAGCTTATGGGGGGGGGCGCTCACAGATACGCAGTATTTT
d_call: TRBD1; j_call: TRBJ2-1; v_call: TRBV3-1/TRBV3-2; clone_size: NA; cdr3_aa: CASSRGDRGRDEQFF; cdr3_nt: TGTGCCAGCAGCCGGGGCGACAGGGGGCGGGATGAGCAGTTCTTC
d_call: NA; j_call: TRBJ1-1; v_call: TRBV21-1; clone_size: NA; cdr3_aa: CASSNGHRTRRGMNTEAFF; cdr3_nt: TGTGCCAGCAGCAACGGGCATAGGACACGACGTGGGATGAACACTGAAGCTTTCTTT
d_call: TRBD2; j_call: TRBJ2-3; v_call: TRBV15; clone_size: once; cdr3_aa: CATSRGLAVTDTQYF; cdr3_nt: TGTGCCACCAGCAGAGGCCTAGCGGTCACAGATACGCAGTATTTT
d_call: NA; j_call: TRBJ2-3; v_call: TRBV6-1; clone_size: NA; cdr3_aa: CASSEGDSRDTQYF; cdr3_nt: TGTGCCAGCAGTGAAGGGGACTCCAGGGATACGCAGTATTTT
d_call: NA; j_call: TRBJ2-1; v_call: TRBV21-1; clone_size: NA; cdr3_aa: CASSKVRDRALNEQFF; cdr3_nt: TGTGCCAGCAGCAAAGTCCGGGACAGGGCTTTAAATGAGCAGTTCTTC
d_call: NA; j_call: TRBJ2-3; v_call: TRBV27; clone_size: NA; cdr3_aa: CASSFGGVGRDTQYF; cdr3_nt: TGTGCCAGCAGTTTTGGAGGGGTTGGGAGAGATACGCAGTATTTT
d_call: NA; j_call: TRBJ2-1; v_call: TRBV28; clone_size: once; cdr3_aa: CASSYSGNSYNEQFF; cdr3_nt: TGTGCCAGCAGTTATTCGGGGAACTCCTACAATGAGCAGTTCTTC
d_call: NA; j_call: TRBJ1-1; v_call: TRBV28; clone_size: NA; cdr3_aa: CASSPSTGRNTEAFF; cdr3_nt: TGTGCCAGCAGTCCGTCGACAGGTAGGAACACTGAAGCTTTCTTT
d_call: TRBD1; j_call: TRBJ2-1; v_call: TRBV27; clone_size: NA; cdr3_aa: CASTPVGGGYNEQFF; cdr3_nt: TGTGCCAGCACCCCCGTAGGGGGCGGGTACAATGAGCAGTTCTTC
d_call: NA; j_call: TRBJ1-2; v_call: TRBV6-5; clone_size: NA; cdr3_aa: CASSAGAGYTF; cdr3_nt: TGTGCCAGCAGCGCAGGGGCTGGCTACACCTTC
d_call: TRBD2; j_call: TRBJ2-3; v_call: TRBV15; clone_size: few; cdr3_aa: CATSHRAGTSQDTQYF; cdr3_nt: TGTGCCACCAGCCATCGGGCTGGGACTAGTCAAGATACGCAGTATTTT
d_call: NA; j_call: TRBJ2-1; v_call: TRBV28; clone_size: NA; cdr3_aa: CASSLPANNEQFF; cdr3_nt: TGTGCCAGCAGTTTACCCGCTAACAATGAGCAGTTCTTC
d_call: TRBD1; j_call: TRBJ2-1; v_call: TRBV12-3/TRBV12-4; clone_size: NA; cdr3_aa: CASSPLQGAYFF; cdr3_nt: TGTGCCAGCAGTCCCCTGCAGGGGGCATATTTCTTC
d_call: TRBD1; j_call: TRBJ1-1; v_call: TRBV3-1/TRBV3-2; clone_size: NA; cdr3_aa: CASRGGTGAFF; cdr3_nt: TGTGCCAGCAGGGGCGGGACAGGGGCTTTCTTT
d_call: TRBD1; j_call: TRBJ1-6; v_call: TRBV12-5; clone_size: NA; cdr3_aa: CASGLALGQGRYNSPLHF; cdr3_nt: TGTGCTAGTGGTTTGGCTCTGGGACAGGGCCGATATAATTCACCCCTCCACTTT
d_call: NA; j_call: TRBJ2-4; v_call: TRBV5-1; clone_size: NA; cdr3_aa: CASSLEGTLAKNIQYF; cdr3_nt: TGCGCCAGCAGCTTGGAAGGGACACTAGCCAAAAACATTCAGTACTTC
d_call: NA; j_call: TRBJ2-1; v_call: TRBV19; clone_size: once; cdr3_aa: CASSLPNSPEQFF; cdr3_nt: TGTGCCAGTAGTTTGCCGAACAGCCCTGAGCAGTTCTTC
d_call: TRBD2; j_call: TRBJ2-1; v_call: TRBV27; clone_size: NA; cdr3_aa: CASTQRGPYNEQFF; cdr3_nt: TGTGCCAGCACCCAGCGGGGGCCCTACAATGAGCAGTTCTTC
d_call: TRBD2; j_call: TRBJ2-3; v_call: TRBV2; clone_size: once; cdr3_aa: CASSESASGPTDTQYF; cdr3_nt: TGTGCCAGCAGTGAATCGGCTAGCGGCCCCACAGATACGCAGTATTTT
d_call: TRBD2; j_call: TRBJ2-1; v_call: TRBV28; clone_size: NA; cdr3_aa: CASSLAAGGYNEQFF; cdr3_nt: TGTGCCAGCAGTTTAGCAGCGGGAGGGTACAATGAGCAGTTCTTC
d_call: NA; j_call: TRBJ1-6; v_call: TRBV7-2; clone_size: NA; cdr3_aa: CASSPRSRAANSPLHF; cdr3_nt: TGTGCCAGCAGCCCCAGGTCCAGGGCGGCTAATTCACCCCTCCACTTT